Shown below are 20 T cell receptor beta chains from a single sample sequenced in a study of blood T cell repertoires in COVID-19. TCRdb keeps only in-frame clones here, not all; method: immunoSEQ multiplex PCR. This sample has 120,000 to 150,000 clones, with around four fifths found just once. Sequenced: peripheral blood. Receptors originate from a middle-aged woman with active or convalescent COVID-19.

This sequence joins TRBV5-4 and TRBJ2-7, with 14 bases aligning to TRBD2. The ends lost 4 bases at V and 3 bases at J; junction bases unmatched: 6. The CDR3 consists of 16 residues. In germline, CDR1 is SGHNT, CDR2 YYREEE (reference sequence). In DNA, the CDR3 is TGTGCCAGCAGCCTAGGGACTAGCGGGGGATTCTACGAGCAGTACTTC. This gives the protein CASSLGTSGGFYEQYF.

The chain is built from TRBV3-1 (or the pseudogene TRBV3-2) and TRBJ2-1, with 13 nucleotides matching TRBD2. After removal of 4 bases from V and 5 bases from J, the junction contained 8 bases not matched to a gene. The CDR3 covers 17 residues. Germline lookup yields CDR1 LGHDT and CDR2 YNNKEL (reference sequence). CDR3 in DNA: TGTGCCAGCAGCCCCACTAGCGGGAGGGGTTTGAACAATGAGCAGTTCTTC. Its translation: CASSPTSGRGLNNEQFF.

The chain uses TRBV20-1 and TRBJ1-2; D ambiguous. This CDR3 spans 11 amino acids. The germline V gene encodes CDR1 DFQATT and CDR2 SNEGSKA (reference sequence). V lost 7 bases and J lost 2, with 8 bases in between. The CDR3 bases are TGCAGTGGTCTGGCCAACTATGGCTACACCTTC. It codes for CSGLANYGYTF.

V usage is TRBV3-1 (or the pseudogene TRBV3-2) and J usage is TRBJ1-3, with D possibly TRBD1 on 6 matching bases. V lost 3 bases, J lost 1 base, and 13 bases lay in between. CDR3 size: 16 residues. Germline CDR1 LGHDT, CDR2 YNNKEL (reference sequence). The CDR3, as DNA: TGTGCCAGCAGCCACAGGGGAGGGGGGTCTGGAAACACCATATATTTT. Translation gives CASSHRGGGSGNTIYF.

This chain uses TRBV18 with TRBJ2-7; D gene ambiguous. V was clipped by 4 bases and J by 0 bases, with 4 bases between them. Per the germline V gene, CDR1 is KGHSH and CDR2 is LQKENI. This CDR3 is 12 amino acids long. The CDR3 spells CASSQSSYEQYF. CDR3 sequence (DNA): TGTGCCAGCTCACAGAGCTCCTACGAGCAGTACTTC.

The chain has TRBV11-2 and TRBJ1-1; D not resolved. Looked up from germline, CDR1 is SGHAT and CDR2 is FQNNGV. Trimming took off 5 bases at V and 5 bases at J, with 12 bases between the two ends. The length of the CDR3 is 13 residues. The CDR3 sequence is CASSRAGKTEAFF. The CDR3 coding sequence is TGTGCCAGCAGCCGAGCGGGGAAAACTGAAGCTTTCTTT. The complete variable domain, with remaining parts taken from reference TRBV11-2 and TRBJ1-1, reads EAGVAQSPRYKIIEKRQSVAFWCNPISGHATLYWYQQILGQGPKLLIQFQNNGVVDDSQLPKDRFSAERLKGVDSTLKIQPAKLEDSAVYLCASSRAGKTEAFFGQGTRLTVV.

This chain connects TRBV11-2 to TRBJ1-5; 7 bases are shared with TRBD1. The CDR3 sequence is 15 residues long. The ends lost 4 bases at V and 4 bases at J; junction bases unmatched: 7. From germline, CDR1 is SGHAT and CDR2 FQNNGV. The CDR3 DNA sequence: TGTGCCAGCAGCTCTGGGGACAGCCTAAATCAGCCCCAGCATTTT. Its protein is CASSSGDSLNQPQHF.

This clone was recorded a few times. The CDR3: CATAAGSSYNEQFF. The CDR3 region has the DNA TGTGCCACAGCGGCGGGGAGCTCCTACAATGAGCAGTTCTTC. The chain carries TRBV15 and TRBJ2-1; a weak D match, TRBD2 (6 bases). The V gene's germline CDR1 is LNHNV and CDR2 YYDKDF (reference sequence). CDR3 length: 14 residues. Between the trimmed V and J ends, which lost 9 bases and 0 bases, there was a span of 12 bases.

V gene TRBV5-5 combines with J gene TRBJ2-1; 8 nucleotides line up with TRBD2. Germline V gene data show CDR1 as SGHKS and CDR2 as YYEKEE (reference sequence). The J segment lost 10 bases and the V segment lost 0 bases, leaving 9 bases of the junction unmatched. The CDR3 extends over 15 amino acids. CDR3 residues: CASSLAILAEREQFF. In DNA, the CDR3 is TGTGCCAGCAGCTTGGCCATACTAGCGGAACGGGAGCAGTTCTTC.

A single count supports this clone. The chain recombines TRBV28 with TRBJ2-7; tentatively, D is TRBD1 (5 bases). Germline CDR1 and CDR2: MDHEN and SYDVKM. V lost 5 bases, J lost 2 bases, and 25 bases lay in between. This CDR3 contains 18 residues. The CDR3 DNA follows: TGTGCCAGCAGTCCACGGCAGGACACACAGTTGTATCCCTACGAGCAGTACTTC. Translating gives CASSPRQDTQLYPYEQYF.

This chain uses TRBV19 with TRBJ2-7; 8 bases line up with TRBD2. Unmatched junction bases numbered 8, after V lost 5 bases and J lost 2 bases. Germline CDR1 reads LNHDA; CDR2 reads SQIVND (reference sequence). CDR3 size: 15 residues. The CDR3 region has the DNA TGTGCCAGTAGTCCCAGACTAGCGACGACCTACGAGCAGTACTTC. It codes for CASSPRLATTYEQYF.

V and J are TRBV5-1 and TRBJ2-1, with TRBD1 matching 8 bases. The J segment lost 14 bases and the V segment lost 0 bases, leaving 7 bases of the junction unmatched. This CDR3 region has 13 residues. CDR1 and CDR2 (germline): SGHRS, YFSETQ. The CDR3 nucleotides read TGCGCCAGCAGCTTGGGTGACAGGGGAGAGGAGTTCTTC. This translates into CASSLGDRGEEFF.

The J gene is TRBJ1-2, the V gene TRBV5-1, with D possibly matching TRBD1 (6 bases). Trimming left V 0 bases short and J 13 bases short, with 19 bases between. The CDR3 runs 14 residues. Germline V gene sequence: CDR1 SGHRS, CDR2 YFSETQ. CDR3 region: CASSLDPGERISTF. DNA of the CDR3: TGCGCCAGCAGCTTGGACCCAGGGGAGCGGATATCCACCTTC.

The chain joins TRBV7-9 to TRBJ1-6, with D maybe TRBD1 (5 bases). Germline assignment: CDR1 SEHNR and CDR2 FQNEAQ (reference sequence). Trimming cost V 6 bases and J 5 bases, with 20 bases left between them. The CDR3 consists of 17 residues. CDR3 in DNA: TGTGCCAGCAGTCAATTAGTGGCGCAGGGTGATAATTCACCCCTCCACTTT. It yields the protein CASSQLVAQGDNSPLHF.

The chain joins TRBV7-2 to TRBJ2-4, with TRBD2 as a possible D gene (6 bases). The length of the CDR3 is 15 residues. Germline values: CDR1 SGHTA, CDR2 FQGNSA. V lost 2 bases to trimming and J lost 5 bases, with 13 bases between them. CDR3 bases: TGTGCCAGCAGCTTAAACGGGGCTAGCGAAAACATTCAGTACTTC. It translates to CASSLNGASENIQYF.

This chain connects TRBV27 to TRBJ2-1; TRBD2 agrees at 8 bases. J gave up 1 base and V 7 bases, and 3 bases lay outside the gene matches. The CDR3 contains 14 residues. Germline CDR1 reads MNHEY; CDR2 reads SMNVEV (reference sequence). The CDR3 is CASTRGGSYNEQFF. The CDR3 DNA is TGTGCCAGCACCCGGGGGGGGTCCTACAATGAGCAGTTCTTC.

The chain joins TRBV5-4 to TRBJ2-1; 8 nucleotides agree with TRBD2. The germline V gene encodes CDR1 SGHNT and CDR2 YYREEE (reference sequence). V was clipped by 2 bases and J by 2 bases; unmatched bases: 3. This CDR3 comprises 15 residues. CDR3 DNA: TGTGCCAGCAGCTTTGGGCGGGGGGCCTACAATGAGCAGTTCTTC. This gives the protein CASSFGRGAYNEQFF.

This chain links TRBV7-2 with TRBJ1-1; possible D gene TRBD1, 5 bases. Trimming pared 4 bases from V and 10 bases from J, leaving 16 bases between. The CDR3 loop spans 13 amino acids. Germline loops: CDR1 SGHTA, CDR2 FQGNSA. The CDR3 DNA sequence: TGTGCCAGCAGCTATGGGGGGGTTGTACGAGCTTTCTTT. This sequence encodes CASSYGGVVRAFF.

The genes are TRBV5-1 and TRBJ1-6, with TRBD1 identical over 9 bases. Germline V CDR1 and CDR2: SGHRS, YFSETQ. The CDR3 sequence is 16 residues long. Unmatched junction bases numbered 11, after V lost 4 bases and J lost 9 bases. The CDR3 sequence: CASSRGGQGWGSPLHF. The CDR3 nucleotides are TGCGCCAGCAGCCGAGGGGGACAGGGTTGGGGTTCACCCCTCCACTTT.

The CDR3 DNA sequence: TGTGCCAGCAGTTGGGACAGGATGAACACTGAAGCTTTCTTT. Its protein is CASSWDRMNTEAFF. The chain combines TRBV6-5 with TRBJ1-1, with 8 bases aligning to TRBD1. CDR1 MNHEY and CDR2 SVGAGI come from the germline V gene. V lost 4 bases and J lost 0; bases outside the gene matches: 1. This CDR3 has 14 residues.